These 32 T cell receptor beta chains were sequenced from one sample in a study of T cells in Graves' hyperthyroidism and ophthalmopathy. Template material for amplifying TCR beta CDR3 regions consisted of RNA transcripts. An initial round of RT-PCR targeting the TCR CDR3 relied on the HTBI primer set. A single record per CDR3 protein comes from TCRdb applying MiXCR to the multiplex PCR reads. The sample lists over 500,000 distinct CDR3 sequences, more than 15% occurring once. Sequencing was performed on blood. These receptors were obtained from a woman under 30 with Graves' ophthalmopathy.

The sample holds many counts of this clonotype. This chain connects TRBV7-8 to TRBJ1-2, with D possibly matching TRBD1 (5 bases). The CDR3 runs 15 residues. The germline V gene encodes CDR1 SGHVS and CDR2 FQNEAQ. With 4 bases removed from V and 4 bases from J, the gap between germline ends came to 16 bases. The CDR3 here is CASSSRDTGRYGYTF. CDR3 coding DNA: TGTGCCAGCAGCTCCCGGGATACAGGACGCTATGGCTACACCTTC.

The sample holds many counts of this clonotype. The DNA of the CDR3 is TGTGCCTGGACGCAGGCCGCCGGTGGCTACACCTTC. It is translated as CAWTQAAGGYTF. The genes are TRBV30 and TRBJ1-2; D call uncertain. Germline V gene sequence: CDR1 GTSNPN, CDR2 SVGIG (reference sequence). Trimming pared 4 bases from V and 7 bases from J, leaving 13 bases between. The CDR3 is made up of 12 amino acids.

CDR3 DNA: TGTGCCAGCAGCTTGGCGGGACTAGCGGGCGAAGGGACCCAGTACTTC. It yields the protein CASSLAGLAGEGTQYF. The chain has TRBV5-6 and TRBJ2-5; 12 bases line up with TRBD2. Germline V gives CDR1 SGHDT, CDR2 YYEEEE. J lost 7 bases, V lost 0 bases, and 7 bases had no gene match. The CDR3 spans 16 residues. Together with reference TRBV5-6 and TRBJ2-5, the CDR3 gives the full variable domain: DAGVTQSPTHLIKTRGQQVTLRCSPKSGHDTVSWYQQALGQGPQFIFQYYEEEERQRGNFPDRFSGHQFPNYSSELNVNALLLGDSALYLCASSLAGLAGEGTQYFGPGTRLLVL.

The CDR3 region has the DNA TGTGCCAGCAGCCTAATGACTAGCGGTAGCAATGAGCAGTTCTTC. Translation gives CASSLMTSGSNEQFF. This chain joins TRBV13 and TRBJ2-1; 9 positions agree with TRBD2. This CDR3 spans 15 amino acids. The V and J ends lost 5 bases and 6 bases, in that order; junction bases with no gene match: 8. Germline V lookup: CDR1 PRHDT, CDR2 FYEKMQ (reference sequence).

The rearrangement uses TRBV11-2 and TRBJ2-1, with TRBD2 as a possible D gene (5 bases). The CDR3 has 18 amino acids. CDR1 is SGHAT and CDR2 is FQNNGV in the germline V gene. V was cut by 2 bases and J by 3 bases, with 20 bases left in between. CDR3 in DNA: TGTGCCAGCAGCTTAAGGAGGACCAGTATGAGTCTCTACAATGAGCAGTTCTTC. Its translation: CASSLRRTSMSLYNEQFF.

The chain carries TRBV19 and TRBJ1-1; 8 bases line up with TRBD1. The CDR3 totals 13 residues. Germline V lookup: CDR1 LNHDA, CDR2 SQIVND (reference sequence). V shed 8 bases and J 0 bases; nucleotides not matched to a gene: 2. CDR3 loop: CASDRGVNTEAFF. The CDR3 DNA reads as TGTGCCAGTGACAGGGGAGTGAACACTGAAGCTTTCTTT. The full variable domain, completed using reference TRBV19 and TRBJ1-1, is DGGITQSPKYLFRKEGQNVTLSCEQNLNHDAMYWYRQDPGQGLRLIYYSQIVNDFQKGDIAEGYSVSREKKESFPLTVTSAQKNPTAFYLCASDRGVNTEAFFGQGTRLTVV.

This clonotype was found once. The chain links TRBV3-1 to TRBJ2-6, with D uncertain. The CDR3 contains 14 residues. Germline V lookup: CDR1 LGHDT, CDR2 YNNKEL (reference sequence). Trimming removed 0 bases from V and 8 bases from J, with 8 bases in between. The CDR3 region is CASSQEGFPNVLTF. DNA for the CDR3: TGTGCCAGCAGCCAAGAAGGGTTTCCCAACGTCCTGACTTTC. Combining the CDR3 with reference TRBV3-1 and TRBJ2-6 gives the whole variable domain DTAVSQTPKYLVTQMGNDKSIKCEQNLGHDTMYWYKQDSKKFLKIMFSYNNKELIINETVPNRFSPKSPDKAHLNLHINSLELGDSAVYFCASSQEGFPNVLTFGAGSRLTVL.

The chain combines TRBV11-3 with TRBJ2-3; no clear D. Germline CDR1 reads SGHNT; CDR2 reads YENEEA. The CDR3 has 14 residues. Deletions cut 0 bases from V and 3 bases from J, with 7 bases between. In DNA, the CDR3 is TGTGCCAGCAGCTTAGAGGGAAGAACAGATACGCAGTATTTT. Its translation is CASSLEGRTDTQYF.

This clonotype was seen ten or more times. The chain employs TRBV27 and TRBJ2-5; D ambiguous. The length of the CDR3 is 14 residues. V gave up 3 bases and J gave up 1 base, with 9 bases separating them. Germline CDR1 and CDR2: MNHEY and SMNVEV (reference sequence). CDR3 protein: CASSFMGLQETQYF. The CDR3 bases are TGTGCCAGCAGTTTTATGGGTCTCCAAGAGACCCAGTACTTC.

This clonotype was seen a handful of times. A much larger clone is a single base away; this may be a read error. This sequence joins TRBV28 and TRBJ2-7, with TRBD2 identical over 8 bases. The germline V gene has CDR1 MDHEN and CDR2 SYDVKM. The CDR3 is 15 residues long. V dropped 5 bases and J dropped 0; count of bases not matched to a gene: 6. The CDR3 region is CASSGAGESSYEQYF. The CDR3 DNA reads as TGTGCCAGCAGTGGAGCGGGAGAGAGCTCCTACGAGCAGTACTTC.

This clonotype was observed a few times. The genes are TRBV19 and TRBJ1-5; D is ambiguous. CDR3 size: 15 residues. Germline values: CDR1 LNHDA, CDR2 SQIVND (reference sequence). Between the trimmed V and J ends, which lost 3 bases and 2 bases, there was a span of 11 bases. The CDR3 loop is CASSILHGGNQPQHF. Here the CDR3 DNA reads TGTGCCAGTAGTATCCTACACGGGGGCAATCAGCCCCAGCATTTT.

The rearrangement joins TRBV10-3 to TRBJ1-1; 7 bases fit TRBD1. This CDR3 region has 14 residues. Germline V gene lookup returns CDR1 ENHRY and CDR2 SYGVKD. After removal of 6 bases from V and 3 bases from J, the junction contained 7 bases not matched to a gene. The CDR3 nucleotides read TGTGCCATCAGGGAGACAGGGACCTACACTGAAGCTTTCTTT. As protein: CAIRETGTYTEAFF.

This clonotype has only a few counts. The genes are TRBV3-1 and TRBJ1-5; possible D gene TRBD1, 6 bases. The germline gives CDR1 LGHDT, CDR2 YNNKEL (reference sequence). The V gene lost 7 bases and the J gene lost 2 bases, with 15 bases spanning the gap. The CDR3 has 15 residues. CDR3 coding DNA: TGTGCCAGCATTTTTAGGGGGATAGGCAATCAGCCCCAGCATTTT. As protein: CASIFRGIGNQPQHF.

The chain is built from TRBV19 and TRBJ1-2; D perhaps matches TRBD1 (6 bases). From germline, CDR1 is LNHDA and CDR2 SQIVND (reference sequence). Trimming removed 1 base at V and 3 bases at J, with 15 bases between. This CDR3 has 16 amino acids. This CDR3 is CASSIVGLGADYGYTF. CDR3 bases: TGTGCCAGTAGTATAGTCGGTTTGGGGGCTGACTATGGCTACACCTTC.

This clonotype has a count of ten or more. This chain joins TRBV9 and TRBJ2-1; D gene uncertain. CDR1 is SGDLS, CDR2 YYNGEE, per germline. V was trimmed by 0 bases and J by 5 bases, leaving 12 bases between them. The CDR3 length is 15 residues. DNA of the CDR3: TGTGCCAGCAGCGTAGCCGTAGCAAGCCACAATGAGCAGTTCTTC. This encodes CASSVAVASHNEQFF.

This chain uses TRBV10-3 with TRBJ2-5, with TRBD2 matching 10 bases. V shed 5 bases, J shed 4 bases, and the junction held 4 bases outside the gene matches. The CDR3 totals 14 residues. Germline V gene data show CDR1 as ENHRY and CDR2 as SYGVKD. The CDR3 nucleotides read TGTGCCATCAGTCTAGCGGGAGAGGGAGAGACCCAGTACTTC. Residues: CAISLAGEGETQYF.

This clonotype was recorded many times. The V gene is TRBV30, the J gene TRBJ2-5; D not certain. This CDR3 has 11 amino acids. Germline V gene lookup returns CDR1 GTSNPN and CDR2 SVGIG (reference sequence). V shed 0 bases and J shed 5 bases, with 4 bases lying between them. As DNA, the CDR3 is TGTGCCTGGAGTGTAATGGAGACCCAGTACTTC. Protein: CAWSVMETQYF.

For the CDR3, the DNA is TGCAGTGCTAAAAGGGACAGGAGCTCCTACGAGCAGTACTTC. It encodes CSAKRDRSSYEQYF. The rearrangement links TRBV20-1 to TRBJ2-7; 8 bases fit TRBD1. Germline trimming cut 4 bases from V and 0 bases from J; bases unmatched to any gene: 5. The CDR3 loop spans 14 amino acids. Germline V gene data show CDR1 as DFQATT and CDR2 as SNEGSKA (reference sequence).

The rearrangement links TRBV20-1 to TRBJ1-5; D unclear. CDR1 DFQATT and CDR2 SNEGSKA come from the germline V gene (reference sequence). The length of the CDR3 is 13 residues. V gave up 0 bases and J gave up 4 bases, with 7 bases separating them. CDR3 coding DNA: TGCAGTGCTAGAGACAGTCCGAATCAGCCCCAGCATTTT. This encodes CSARDSPNQPQHF.

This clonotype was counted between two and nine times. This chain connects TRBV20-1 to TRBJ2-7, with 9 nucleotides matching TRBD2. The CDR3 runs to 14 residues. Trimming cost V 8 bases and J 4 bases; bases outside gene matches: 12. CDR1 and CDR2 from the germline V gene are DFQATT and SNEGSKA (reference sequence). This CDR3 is CSTGRTSETYEQYF. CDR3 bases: TGCAGTACTGGTAGGACTAGCGAAACTTACGAGCAGTACTTC.

In DNA form, the CDR3 reads TGCAGTGCTAGAGATACCCGACGTTCCTATAATTCACCCCTCCACTTT. Its protein product is CSARDTRRSYNSPLHF. The V gene is TRBV20-1, the J gene TRBJ1-6; no firm D call. This CDR3 spans 16 amino acids. Germline CDR1 is DFQATT and CDR2 is SNEGSKA (reference sequence). Trimming cost V 0 bases and J 1 base, with 10 bases left between them.

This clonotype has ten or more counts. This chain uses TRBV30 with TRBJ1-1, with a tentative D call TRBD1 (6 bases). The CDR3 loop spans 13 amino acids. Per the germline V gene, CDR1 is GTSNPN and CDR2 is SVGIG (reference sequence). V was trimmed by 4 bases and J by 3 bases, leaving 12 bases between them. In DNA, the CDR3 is TGTGCCTGGAATATGGGGGCCCACACTGAAGCTTTCTTT. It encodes CAWNMGAHTEAFF.

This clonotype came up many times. CDR3 protein: CSATVRTSTDTQYF. Here the CDR3 DNA reads TGCAGTGCAACCGTACGGACTAGCACAGATACGCAGTATTTT. This chain links TRBV20-1 with TRBJ2-3; a possible D gene is TRBD2 (5 bases). Trimming took off 6 bases at V and 0 bases at J, with 13 bases between the two ends. Germline-derived CDR1 and CDR2 are DFQATT and SNEGSKA (reference sequence). The CDR3 loop spans 14 amino acids.

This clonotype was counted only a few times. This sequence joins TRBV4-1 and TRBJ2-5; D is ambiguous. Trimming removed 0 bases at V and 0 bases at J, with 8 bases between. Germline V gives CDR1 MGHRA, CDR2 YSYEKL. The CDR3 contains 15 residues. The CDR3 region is CASSQEGTHQETQYF. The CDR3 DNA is TGCGCCAGCAGCCAAGAGGGAACCCACCAAGAGACCCAGTACTTC.

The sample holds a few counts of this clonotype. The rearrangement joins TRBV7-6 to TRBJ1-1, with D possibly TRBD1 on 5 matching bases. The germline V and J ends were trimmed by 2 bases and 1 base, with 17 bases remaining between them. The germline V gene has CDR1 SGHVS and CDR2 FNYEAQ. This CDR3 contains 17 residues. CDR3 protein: CASSLWPGTRGNTEAFF. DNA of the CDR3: TGTGCCAGCAGCTTATGGCCCGGGACCCGAGGGAACACTGAAGCTTTCTTT.

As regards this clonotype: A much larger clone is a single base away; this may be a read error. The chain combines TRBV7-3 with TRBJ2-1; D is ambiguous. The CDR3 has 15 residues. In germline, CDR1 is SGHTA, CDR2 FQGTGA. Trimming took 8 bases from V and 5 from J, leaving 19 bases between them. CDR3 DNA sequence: TGTGCCAGCGGTTGGGATTCGGCCGGCGACAATGAGCAGTTCTTC. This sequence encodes CASGWDSAGDNEQFF. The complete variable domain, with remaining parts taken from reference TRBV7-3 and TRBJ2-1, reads GAGVSQTPSNKVTEKGKYVELRCDPISGHTALYWYRQSLGQGPEFLIYFQGTGAADDSGLPNDRFFAVRPEGSVSTLKIQRTERGDSAVYLCASGWDSAGDNEQFFGPGTRLTVL.

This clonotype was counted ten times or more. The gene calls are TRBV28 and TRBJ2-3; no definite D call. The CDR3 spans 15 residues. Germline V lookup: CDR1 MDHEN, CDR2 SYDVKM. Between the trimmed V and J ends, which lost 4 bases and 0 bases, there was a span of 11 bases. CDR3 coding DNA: TGTGCCAGCAGTTGGAGTGGCGTTAGCACAGATACGCAGTATTTT. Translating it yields CASSWSGVSTDTQYF.

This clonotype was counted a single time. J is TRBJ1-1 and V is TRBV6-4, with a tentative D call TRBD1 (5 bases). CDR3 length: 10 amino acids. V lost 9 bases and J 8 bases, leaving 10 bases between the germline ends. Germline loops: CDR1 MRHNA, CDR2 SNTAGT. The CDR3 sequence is CARNGQEAFF. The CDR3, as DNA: TGTGCCAGAAATGGACAAGAAGCTTTCTTT.

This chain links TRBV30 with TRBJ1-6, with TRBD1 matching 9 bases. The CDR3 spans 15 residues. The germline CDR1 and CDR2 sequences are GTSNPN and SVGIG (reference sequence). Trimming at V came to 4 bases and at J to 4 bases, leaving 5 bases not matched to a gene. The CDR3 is CAWILGQGYNSPLHF. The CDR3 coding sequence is TGTGCCTGGATCCTGGGACAGGGTTATAATTCACCCCTCCACTTT.

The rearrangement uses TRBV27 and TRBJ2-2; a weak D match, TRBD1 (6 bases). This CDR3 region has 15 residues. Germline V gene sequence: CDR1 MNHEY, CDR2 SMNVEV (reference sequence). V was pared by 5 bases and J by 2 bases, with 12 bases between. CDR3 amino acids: CASSTGTSNTGELFF. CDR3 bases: TGTGCCAGCAGTACCGGGACAAGTAACACCGGGGAGCTGTTTTTT.

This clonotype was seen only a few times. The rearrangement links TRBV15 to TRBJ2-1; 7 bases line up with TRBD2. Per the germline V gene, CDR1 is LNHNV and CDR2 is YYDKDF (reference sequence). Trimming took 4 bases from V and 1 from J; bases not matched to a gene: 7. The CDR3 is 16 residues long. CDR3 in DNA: TGTGCCACCAGCAAACTAGCGTCCCCTTCCTACAATGAGCAGTTCTTC. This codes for CATSKLASPSYNEQFF. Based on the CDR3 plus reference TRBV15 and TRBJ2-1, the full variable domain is DAMVIQNPRYQVTQFGKPVTLSCSQTLNHNVMYWYQQKSSQAPKLLFHYYDKDFNNEADTPDNFQSRRPNTSFCFLDIRSPGLGDTAMYLCATSKLASPSYNEQFFGPGTRLTVL.

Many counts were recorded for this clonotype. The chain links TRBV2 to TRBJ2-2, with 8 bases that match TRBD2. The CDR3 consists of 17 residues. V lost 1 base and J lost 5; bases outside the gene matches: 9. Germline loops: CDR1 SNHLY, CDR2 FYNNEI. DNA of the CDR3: TGTGCCAGCAGTGAAGTAGCGGGGAGGTTGGAAACCGGGGAGCTGTTTTTT. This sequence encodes CASSEVAGRLETGELFF.